This T cell receptor beta chain came from a study of blood T cells in healthy people across ages. Overall study results and limits: Both naive CD4+ cell counts and diversity were greater in long-lived donors than in aged donors. No one knew whether donors had CMV, which possibly confounded expanded clonotype changes. TCR beta diversity tracked closely with naive T cell percentage.

The germline gives CDR1 MDHEN, CDR2 SYDVKM. The CDR3 consists of 18 residues. Losses at the gene ends were 2 bases for V and 0 bases for J; bases not matched to a gene: 9. Alongside a J-beta primer mix, a sample-barcoded 5' primer served in a second PCR lasting about 7 to 12 cycles. TCRdb re-called the 5' RACE reads with MiXCR, one entry per CDR3 protein. This sample yields 600,000 to 1,000,000 distinct CDR3 sequences, of which 58% are seen a single time; approximately 23% belongs to the top ten. Every sample gave at least 5 micrograms of total RNA when it was extracted. The sample holds a few counts of this clonotype. What it binds is not known.

The specimen sequenced was blood. The chain carries TRBV28 and TRBJ2-5; 10 bases agree with TRBD2. This TCR was sampled from a man aged 30-40 years in good health. Here the CDR3 reads CASSLKASGSPDQETQYF. The CDR3 DNA reads as TGTGCCAGCAGTTTAAAGGCTAGCGGGAGCCCAGACCAAGAGACCCAGTACTTC.